A selection of T cell receptor beta chains follows, all from one sample in a study of blood T cell repertoires in COVID-19. Data came from immunoSEQ multiplex PCR; TCRdb stores just in-frame clones and leaves some out. This table holds 200,000 to 250,000 clones, 84% found once. Sequenced: PBMCs or T cells enriched from blood (not recorded which). The receptor set was obtained from a woman aged 40 to 50 who had recovered from COVID-19. Each CDR3 is given with its conserved first and last residue. The D gene is left open where the match is weak. The size field is filled for only some rows; it gives once, few, many or a size class.

abundance,v_gene,d_gene,j_gene,CDR3nt,CDR3aa
NA,TRBV19,TRBD1,TRBJ1-4,TGTGCCAGTAGTGTCCCGGGACAGGGCGGATTAGTTCAGGGTGAAAAACTGTTTTTT,CASSVPGQGGLVQGEKLFF
NA,TRBV28,TRBD2,TRBJ2-1,TGTGCCAGCAGTTTAGGCCAGCGGGAGTGGGAGCAGTTCTTC,CASSLGQREWEQFF
few,TRBV28,NA,TRBJ2-2,TGTGCCAGCACCAGGGCTAGTCGGACCGGGGAGCTGTTTTTT,CASTRASRTGELFF
few,TRBV7-2,NA,TRBJ2-1,TGTGCCACGGGGGACTGGCTACAACCTAGGGGTGAGCAGTTCTTC,CATGDWLQPRGEQFF
NA,TRBV5-1,TRBD1,TRBJ2-3,TGCGCCAGCAGCTTGGACGGACAGGGGGCAGATACGCAGTATTTT,CASSLDGQGADTQYF
NA,TRBV28,NA,TRBJ1-1,TGTGCCAGCAGTTTATTCAGCTATGACCGGGACAAGAACACTGAAGCTTTCTTT,CASSLFSYDRDKNTEAFF
NA,TRBV18,NA,TRBJ2-3,TGTGCCAGCTCACCCGACTACACAGATACGCAGTATTTT,CASSPDYTDTQYF
NA,TRBV9,TRBD2,TRBJ2-1,TGTGCCAGCAGTAGAAGCGGGAGCTCCTACAATGAGCAGTTCTTC,CASSRSGSSYNEQFF
NA,TRBV11-3,TRBD1,TRBJ1-1,TGTGCCAGCAGCTTAGGGGGTCCGGACAGGGATGCTGAAGCTTTCTTT,CASSLGGPDRDAEAFF
NA,TRBV18,NA,TRBJ1-1,TGTGCCAGCTCACCCCAGGGGCACACTGAAGCTTTCTTT,CASSPQGHTEAFF
NA,TRBV15,TRBD2,TRBJ2-5,TGTGCCACCAGCAGACAGACTAGCGGGCCTCAAGAGACCCAGTACTTC,CATSRQTSGPQETQYF
NA,TRBV27,NA,TRBJ2-1,TGTGCCAGCAGTTTATTACGGGGAGAGCAGTTCTTC,CASSLLRGEQFF
few,TRBV12-5,NA,TRBJ2-1,TGTGCTAGTGGTTCCGGCCAGGGGTATAGCAATGAGCAGTTCTTC,CASGSGQGYSNEQFF
NA,TRBV10-3,TRBD2,TRBJ2-2,TGTGCCATCCGCGGGGGCACCGGGGAGCTGTTTTTT,CAIRGGTGELFF
NA,TRBV28,NA,TRBJ1-5,TGTGCCAGCAGTTTGGGCAGGGGAAAATATCAGCCCCAGCATTTT,CASSLGRGKYQPQHF
NA,TRBV19,NA,TRBJ2-5,TGTGCCAGTAGTATAGCCCATCTCAGGGGCCAAGAGACCCAGTACTTC,CASSIAHLRGQETQYF
once,TRBV27,NA,TRBJ2-1,TGTGCCAGCAGTCGAGAGGAAAGGCGTTACAATGAGCAGTTCTTC,CASSREERRYNEQFF
NA,TRBV7-6,NA,TRBJ1-1,TGTGCCAGCAGCTTAGATTCCGGTCCGGGGACTGAAGCTTTCTTT,CASSLDSGPGTEAFF
NA,TRBV19,NA,TRBJ1-2,TGTGCCAGTAGCCCTCAGGGGCATAACTATGGCTACACCTTC,CASSPQGHNYGYTF
few,TRBV18,TRBD1,TRBJ1-2,TGTGCCAGCTCACCACGCCGGGACAGCCAAGGCGATGGCTACACCTTC,CASSPRRDSQGDGYTF
NA,TRBV27,NA,TRBJ2-1,TGTGCCAGCACCCCAGGCCAGACCCAATTATACAATGAGCAGTTCTTC,CASTPGQTQLYNEQFF
NA,TRBV18,TRBD1,TRBJ2-1,TGTGCCAGCTCACCGTGGACACAGGGGTATGAGCAGTTCTTC,CASSPWTQGYEQFF
NA,TRBV27,NA,TRBJ2-1,TGTGCCAGCAGTTTAGGAGGCCCTTACAATGAGCAGTTCTTC,CASSLGGPYNEQFF
NA,TRBV10-3,TRBD1,TRBJ1-2,TGTGCCATCAGTGAGGGACAAGGACAGGGATTGTATGGCTACACCTTC,CAISEGQGQGLYGYTF
once,TRBV3-1/TRBV3-2,NA,TRBJ1-4,TGTGCCAGCAGCCACCTCCCGGGTAAAGTGGAAAAACTGTTTTTT,CASSHLPGKVEKLFF
NA,TRBV18,NA,TRBJ2-1,TGTGCCAGCGGATCGACACGCGACAATGAGCAGTTCTTC,CASGSTRDNEQFF
NA,TRBV5-4,TRBD2,TRBJ2-1,TGTGCCAGCAGCCAGGGACTAGCGCTGACCCATGAGCAGTTCTTC,CASSQGLALTHEQFF
once,TRBV25-1,TRBD2,TRBJ2-3,TGTGCCAGCACCCCGACTAGCGGAGGCACAGATACGCAGTATTTT,CASTPTSGGTDTQYF
few,TRBV11-2,NA,TRBJ1-2,TGTGCCAGCAGATCCCCTGGGGGGGGGCCGGGTAGCTATGGCTACACCTTC,CASRSPGGGPGSYGYTF
NA,TRBV27,NA,TRBJ2-7,TGTGCCAGCAGTTTAAGGCAGGGTGGTGAGCAGTACTTC,CASSLRQGGEQYF
NA,TRBV19,TRBD1,TRBJ1-5,TGTGCCAGTAGTATGGGTACCGGGACAGAGGATTTT,CASSMGTGTEDF